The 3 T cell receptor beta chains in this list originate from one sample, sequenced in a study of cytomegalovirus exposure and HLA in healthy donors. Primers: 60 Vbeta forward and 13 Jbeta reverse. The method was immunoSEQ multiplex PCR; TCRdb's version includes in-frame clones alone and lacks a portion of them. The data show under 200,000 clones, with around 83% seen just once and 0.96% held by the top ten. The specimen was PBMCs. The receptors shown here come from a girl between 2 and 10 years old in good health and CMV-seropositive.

Written as DNA, the CDR3 is TGTGCCACCGCCCAACTAGCGGGAGGGTCCGGGGAGCTGTTTTTT. Amino acid sequence: CATAQLAGGSGELFF. This chain links TRBV10-3 with TRBJ2-2, with 13 nucleotides matching TRBD2. Germline loops: CDR1 ENHRY, CDR2 SYGVKD. V shed 10 bases, J shed 6 bases, and the junction held 8 bases outside the gene matches. The CDR3 is 15 amino acids.

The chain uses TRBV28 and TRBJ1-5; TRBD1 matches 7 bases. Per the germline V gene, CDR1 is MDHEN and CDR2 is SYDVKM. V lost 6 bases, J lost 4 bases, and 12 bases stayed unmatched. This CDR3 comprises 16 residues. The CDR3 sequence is CASRHSRQGLNQPQHF. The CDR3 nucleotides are TGTGCCAGCAGGCATTCCCGACAGGGCCTAAATCAGCCCCAGCATTTT.

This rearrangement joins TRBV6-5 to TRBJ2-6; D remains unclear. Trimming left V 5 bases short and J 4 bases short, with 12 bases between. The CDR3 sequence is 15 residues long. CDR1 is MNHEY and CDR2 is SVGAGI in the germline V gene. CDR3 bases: TGTGCCAGCAGTCCGATCATAGAAGGGGCCAACGTCCTGACTTTC. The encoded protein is CASSPIIEGANVLTF.